A single sample is the source of the 3 T cell receptor beta chains below, sequenced in a study of regulatory T cells in long-lasting Graves disease. TCR beta libraries were built with iRepertoire HTBI primers and Arm-PCR of CDR3 regions. In TCRdb, the multiplex PCR reads were re-called with MiXCR into one record per CDR3 protein. This sample has 300,000 to 400,000 distinct CDR3 sequences, with about 18% found just once. Described time point: persistent/refractory GD, antithyroid drugs over 5 years with positive TRAb. There was RNA extracted from PBMCs, and the TCR library was made from it. Material: peripheral blood mononuclear cells (PBMCs), obtained when the disease was refractory, from a patient treated with antithyroid drugs. The receptors derive from a female donor with Graves disease.

In this sample, this clonotype turned up a few times. The rearrangement links TRBV2 to TRBJ2-2; weak D call: TRBD1 (5 bases). CDR1 is SNHLY, CDR2 FYNNEI, per germline. The CDR3 covers 15 residues. V was shortened by 6 bases and J by 4 bases, with 15 bases between the two germline ends. The CDR3 bases are TGTGCCAGCAGCGCAGACAGATTTTCCACCGGGGAGCTGTTTTTT. Encoded protein: CASSADRFSTGELFF.

This clonotype was seen repeatedly, ten times or more. The gene calls are TRBV11-2 and TRBJ1-4; 7 bases match TRBD1. The V and J ends lost 5 bases and 5 bases, in that order; junction bases with no gene match: 17. The germline V gene has CDR1 SGHAT and CDR2 FQNNGV. The CDR3 extends over 18 amino acids. CDR3 in amino acids: CASSLVAPRGLANEKLFF. The DNA for the CDR3 is TGTGCCAGCAGCCTAGTGGCCCCGAGGGGGCTGGCAAATGAAAAACTGTTTTTT.

Concerning this clonotype itself: An end of the junction differs from the germline gene, which may be a read error. The chain combines TRBV2 with TRBJ2-6; D is possibly TRBD1 or TRBD2 (5 bases each). Germline loops: CDR1 SNHLY, CDR2 FYNNEI. The CDR3 covers 16 residues. This chain's CDR3 is CASSPERSSGANLLTF. The DNA for the CDR3 is TGCGCCAGCAGTCCCGAGCGGAGCTCTGGGGCCAACCTCCTGACTTTC. Filled out from reference TRBV2 and TRBJ2-6, the complete variable domain reads EPEVTQTPSHQVTQMGQEVILRCVPISNHLYFYWYRQILGQKVEFLVSFYNNEISEKSEIFDDQFSVERPDGSNFTLKIRSTKLEDSAMYFCASSPERSSGANLLTFGAGSRLTVL.